A single sample gave rise to the 14 T cell receptor beta chains below, sequenced in a study of T cell responses to AZD1222 COVID-19 vaccine. Data came from immunoSEQ multiplex PCR; TCRdb stores just in-frame clones and leaves some out. The data show around 130,000 clones, 91% seen once. The material was peripheral blood, obtained 28 days after the second AZD1222 dose. These receptors came from an adult who received the AZD1222 COVID-19 vaccine.

The rearrangement links TRBV6-5 to TRBJ2-1; 7 bases match TRBD1. V was pared by 7 bases and J by 4 bases, with 7 bases of the junction left unmatched. The CDR3 spans 14 residues. Germline V gene data show CDR1 as MNHEY and CDR2 as SVGAGI. CDR3 region: CASTPTGKYNEQFF. The CDR3 bases are TGTGCCAGCACCCCGACAGGGAAGTACAATGAGCAGTTCTTC.

This rearrangement joins TRBV6-1 to TRBJ1-6; 12 bases are shared with TRBD1. V lost 4 bases and J lost 7; bases outside the gene matches: 5. CDR1 and CDR2 from the germline V gene are MNHNS and SASEGT. CDR3 length: 16 residues. CDR3 in DNA: TGTGCCAGCAGTGTGGGACAGGGGGCATGGAATTCACCCCTCCACTTT. Amino acid sequence: CASSVGQGAWNSPLHF.

The chain joins TRBV18 to TRBJ1-1; D is uncertain. The ends were cut back, 0 bases at V and 1 base at J, with 12 bases in the middle. CDR1 is KGHSH and CDR2 is LQKENI in the germline V gene. The CDR3 spans 16 residues. The CDR3: CASSPPGAVRNTEAFF. In DNA, the CDR3 is TGTGCCAGCTCACCACCGGGAGCGGTGCGGAACACTGAAGCTTTCTTT.

The chain has TRBV28 and TRBJ2-6; 12 bases agree with TRBD2. CDR3 size: 18 residues. Germline loops: CDR1 MDHEN, CDR2 SYDVKM. V lost 4 bases and J lost 4; bases outside the gene matches: 8. The CDR3: CASSSQLAGGAGANVLTF. The CDR3, as DNA: TGTGCCAGCAGTTCCCAACTAGCGGGAGGAGCCGGGGCCAACGTCCTGACTTTC.

The chain is built from TRBV6-5 and TRBJ2-3; D remains ambiguous. This CDR3 has 13 amino acids. CDR1 and CDR2 from the germline V gene are MNHEY and SVGAGI. The V gene lost 2 bases and the J gene lost 2 bases, with 5 bases spanning the gap. The CDR3 DNA reads TGTGCCAGCAGTTACAGGGACACAGATACGCAGTATTTT. It encodes CASSYRDTDTQYF.

The chain carries TRBV18 and TRBJ2-6, with 7 nucleotides matching TRBD1. J was trimmed by 1 base and V by 3 bases; bases with no gene match: 12. This CDR3 region has 19 residues. Germline V lookup: CDR1 KGHSH, CDR2 LQKENI. The CDR3 sequence: CASSPFAGTERSGANVLTF. The CDR3 DNA reads TGTGCCAGCTCACCCTTCGCCGGGACAGAACGTTCTGGGGCCAACGTCCTGACTTTC.

CDR3 sequence: CASSDSKGGYTF. The CDR3 coding sequence is TGTGCCAGCAGTGACTCAAAAGGTGGCTACACCTTC. The chain couples TRBV6-4 to TRBJ1-2; no reliable D call. Germline CDR1 reads MRHNA; CDR2 reads SNTAGT. The CDR3 sequence is 12 residues long. V was shortened by 0 bases and J by 7 bases, with 6 bases between the two germline ends.

This chain joins TRBV10-3 and TRBJ2-1; D gene unclear. The germline CDR1 and CDR2 sequences are ENHRY and SYGVKD. CDR3 length: 14 residues. V shed 8 bases and J shed 3 bases, with 14 bases lying between them. CDR3 bases: TGTGCCATCTCAACGAGTACTCTCTACAATGAGCAGTTCTTC. This translates into CAISTSTLYNEQFF.

The chain couples TRBV5-1 to TRBJ2-6; D call uncertain. The V and J ends lost 0 bases and 2 bases respectively, with 0 bases between them. Germline assignment: CDR1 SGHRS and CDR2 YFSETQ. The CDR3 has 13 residues. In DNA, the CDR3 is TGCGCCAGCAGCTTGGCTGGGGCCAACGTCCTGACTTTC. It yields the protein CASSLAGANVLTF.

V is TRBV6-2 or TRBV6-3 and J is TRBJ1-5, with D uncertain. The CDR3 extends over 14 amino acids. Germline V gives CDR1 MNHEY, CDR2 SVGEGT. V lost 2 bases to trimming and J lost 0 bases, with 5 bases between them. DNA of the CDR3: TGTGCCAGCAGTTACGAGCATAGCAATCAGCCCCAGCATTTT. It codes for CASSYEHSNQPQHF.

This clone was recorded a few times. The chain recombines TRBV6-1 with TRBJ1-4, with a weak D call TRBD1 (6 bases). CDR1 and CDR2 (germline): MNHNS, SASEGT. The CDR3 runs 14 residues. V shed 2 bases and J shed 6 bases, with 10 bases lying between them. The CDR3 nucleotides read TGTGCCAGCAGTGAACAGGGGAGGGATGAAAAACTGTTTTTT. It yields the protein CASSEQGRDEKLFF.

The chain is built from TRBV5-1 and TRBJ2-5; 10 nucleotides match TRBD1. This CDR3 is built from 16 residues. The germline V gene encodes CDR1 SGHRS and CDR2 YFSETQ. Trimming at V came to 1 base and at J to 5 bases, leaving 8 bases not matched to a gene. CDR3 nucleotides: TGCGCCAGCAGCTTGCCCCGGGACAGGGGACAGGAGACCCAGTACTTC. Its translation is CASSLPRDRGQETQYF.

The gene calls are TRBV7-9 and TRBJ1-5; D not certain. CDR1 is SEHNR, CDR2 FQNEAQ, per germline (reference sequence). The CDR3 runs to 16 residues. Trimming left V 2 bases short and J 1 base short, with 12 bases between. The CDR3: CASSLSPPGSNQPQHF. Here the CDR3 DNA reads TGTGCCAGCAGCTTATCCCCGCCGGGAAGCAATCAGCCCCAGCATTTT.

The chain couples TRBV5-1 to TRBJ1-1; D is ambiguous. The CDR3 covers 13 residues. Looked up from germline, CDR1 is SGHRS and CDR2 is YFSETQ. The V end lost 4 bases, the J end lost 1 base, and 8 bases lay between the germline ends. The CDR3 DNA is TGCGCCAGCAGCAGTCTACCGAACACTGAAGCTTTCTTT. Protein product: CASSSLPNTEAFF.